This TCR beta chain was recorded in a study of shared clonotypes between healthy human individuals. Whole-study findings and limits: The low donor count limited represented genetic and exposure-history diversity.

The data were produced by immunoSEQ multiplex PCR, yet TCRdb's version contains in-frame clones alone and is incomplete. The data show approximately 2,000,000 clones, 80% to 95% seen once. This CDR3 has 15 amino acids. V lost 0 bases, J lost 4 bases, and 11 bases lay in between. Germline V gene sequence: CDR1 MNHEY, CDR2 SVGAGI. Remarks on this clone: Its matching antigen is unknown.

The sample comprised naive CD4+ T cells from PBMCs. Subset defined: CD45RA+ positively selected. The chain combines TRBV6-5 with TRBJ2-3, with no clear D. This TCR derives from a man aged 18 to 35 in good health. Some clones in this sample may be carry-over from other donors' samples. The CDR3 spells CASSYSGPLSDTQYF. The CDR3 DNA reads TGTGCCAGCAGTTACTCGGGCCCCCTGTCAGATACGCAGTATTTT.